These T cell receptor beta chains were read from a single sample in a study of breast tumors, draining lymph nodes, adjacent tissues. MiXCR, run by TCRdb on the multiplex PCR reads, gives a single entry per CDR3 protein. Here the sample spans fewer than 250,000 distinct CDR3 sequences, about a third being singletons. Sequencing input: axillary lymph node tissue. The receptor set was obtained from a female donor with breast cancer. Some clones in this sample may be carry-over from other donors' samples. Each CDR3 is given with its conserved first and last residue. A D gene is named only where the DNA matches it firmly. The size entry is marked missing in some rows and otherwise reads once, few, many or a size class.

CASTGSSYNSPLHF	TGTGCCAGTACAGGGAGCTCCTATAATTCACCCCTCCACTTT	NA	TRBJ1-6	TRBV19	many
CATSRDDGGGKETQYF	TGTGCCACCAGCAGAGACGATGGGGGCGGTAAGGAGACCCAGTACTTC	NA	TRBJ2-5	TRBV15	NA
CASRHHRETQYF	TGTGCCAGCAGGCACCACCGCGAGACCCAGTACTTC	NA	TRBJ2-5	TRBV6-5	NA
CATSGTAMEETQHF	TGTGCCACCAGTGGGACAGCGATGGAAGAGACCCAGCATTTT	TRBD1	TRBJ1-5	TRBV6-4	NA
CAWSASGRTYEQYF	TGTGCCTGGAGCGCTAGCGGGAGGACCTACGAGCAGTACTTC	TRBD2	TRBJ2-7	TRBV30	many
CASWTSGRGGRNEQFF	TGTGCCAGCTGGACTAGCGGGAGGGGGGGGCGGAATGAGCAGTTCTTC	TRBD2	TRBJ2-1	TRBV11-1	NA
CASTLQDGSYEQYF	TGCGCCAGCACTCTCCAGGACGGGTCCTACGAGCAGTACTTC	NA	TRBJ2-7	TRBV5-1	many
CASSWGTGVMERYF	TGTGCCAGCAGTTGGGGGACAGGGGTAATGGAGAGGTACTTC	TRBD1	TRBJ2-7	TRBV28	many
CASSVAEASPLHF	TGTGCCAGCAGTGTTGCGGAGGCTTCACCCCTCCACTTT	NA	TRBJ1-6	TRBV2	many
CSPLASLQETQYF	TGCAGCCCCCTGGCCAGCCTTCAAGAGACCCAGTACTTC	NA	TRBJ2-5	TRBV20-1	many
CASSIGSGTVSPQHF	TGTGCCAGTAGTATTGGGTCCGGGACAGTAAGCCCCCAGCATTTT	TRBD1	TRBJ1-5	TRBV19	many
CASSYRTQEDTEAFF	TGTGCCAGCAGTTACCGCACCCAGGAGGACACTGAAGCTTTCTTT	NA	TRBJ1-1	TRBV12-3/TRBV12-4	NA
CASRREKAYEQYF	TGTGCCAGCAGGCGGGAGAAGGCCTACGAGCAGTACTTC	TRBD2	TRBJ2-7	TRBV6-1	few
CASSLGLAVKETQYF	TGTGCCAGCAGCTTAGGACTAGCGGTAAAAGAGACCCAGTACTTC	TRBD2	TRBJ2-5	TRBV7-3	NA
CASSLHGGNTGELFF	TGTGCCAGCAGCCTACACGGAGGGAACACCGGGGAGCTGTTTTTT	NA	TRBJ2-2	TRBV3-1	many
CASASRRNYGYTF	TGTGCCAGCGCTTCGAGGCGGAACTATGGCTACACCTTC	NA	TRBJ1-2	TRBV28	NA
CASSLGSAGEGETQYF	TGTGCCAGCAGTTTAGGGTCAGCGGGAGAGGGAGAGACCCAGTACTTC	TRBD2	TRBJ2-5	TRBV28	many
CASSLSQPPEKLFF	TGTGCCAGCAGCTTAAGTCAGCCCCCTGAAAAACTGTTTTTT	NA	TRBJ1-4	TRBV7-9	many
CSARTGFLDQPQHF	TGCAGTGCTAGAACCGGGTTTTTGGATCAGCCCCAGCATTTT	NA	TRBJ1-5	TRBV20-1	many
CASSVGLFDASPPHF	TGTGCCAGCAGCGTAGGGCTCTTTGACGCTTCACCCCCCCACTTT	NA	TRBJ1-6	TRBV9	many
CASSEYRGTSYEQYF	TGTGCCAGCAGTGAATATCGCGGGACCTCCTACGAGCAGTACTTC	NA	TRBJ2-7	TRBV25-1	many
CASSFITGTGARSQPQHF	TGTGCCAGCAGCTTCATTACTGGTACGGGGGCGCGGAGTCAGCCCCAGCATTTT	NA	TRBJ1-5	TRBV11-3	NA
CASSLLAGERFF	TGTGCCAGTAGTTTGCTAGCGGGGGAGCGGTTCTTC	TRBD2	TRBJ2-1	TRBV19	many
CASNRAGGSTDTQYF	TGTGCCAGCAACCGAGCGGGGGGTAGCACAGATACGCAGTATTTT	TRBD2	TRBJ2-3	TRBV9	many
CASSPRDGGYNEQFF	TGCGCCAGCAGCCCCCGGGACGGGGGATACAATGAGCAGTTCTTC	NA	TRBJ2-1	TRBV5-1	many
CASSLTGQPYNEQFF	TGTGCCAGCAGCTTAACGGGACAGCCTTACAATGAGCAGTTCTTC	TRBD1	TRBJ2-1	TRBV7-2	NA
CASRWDRGGKLFF	TGTGCCAGCAGATGGGACAGGGGAGGAAAACTGTTTTTT	NA	TRBJ1-4	TRBV3-2	NA
CAWSRSYEQYF	TGTGCCTGGAGTAGGTCCTACGAGCAGTACTTC	NA	TRBJ2-7	TRBV30	many
CASRLGQRGSPLHF	TGTGCCAGCAGACTGGGACAGAGAGGTTCACCCCTCCACTTT	TRBD1	TRBJ1-6	TRBV3-1	NA